Shown below are 21 T cell receptor beta chains from a single sample sequenced in a study of blood T cell repertoires in COVID-19 (dated by TCRdb to about 2020). Receptor libraries were prepared by the immunoSEQ multiplex PCR assay. TCRdb holds this immuneACCESS table with in-frame rearrangements only. Some clones are missing; in checked studies, unresolved V genes explain under half, and the rest has no known cause. This sample holds 150,000 to 250,000 clones; 70% to 80% were observed only once. Approximately 6% of the sample is taken by the ten largest. The sample was peripheral blood. The source of these receptors is a woman aged 40 to 50 with COVID-19, enrolled during active disease.

The V and J genes are TRBV5-1 and TRBJ2-7; 8 positions agree with TRBD1. Trimming cost V 5 bases and J 5 bases; bases outside gene matches: 12. CDR1 and CDR2 from the germline V gene are SGHRS and YFSETQ. The CDR3 extends over 15 amino acids. The CDR3 sequence: CASSGGQGFLHEQYF. For the CDR3, the DNA is TGCGCCAGCAGTGGAGGACAGGGATTTCTCCACGAGCAGTACTTC. Filled out from reference TRBV5-1 and TRBJ2-7, the complete variable domain reads KAGVTQTPRYLIKTRGQQVTLSCSPISGHRSVSWYQQTPGQGLQFLFEYFSETQRNKGNFPGRFSGRQFSNSRSEMNVSTLELGDSALYLCASSGGQGFLHEQYFGPGTRLTVT.

The CDR3 protein is CASSPPGAYEQYF. The CDR3 nucleotides are TGTGCCAGTAGTCCGCCAGGGGCCTACGAGCAGTACTTC. The chain combines TRBV19 with TRBJ2-7, with D maybe TRBD1 (6 bases). Trimming took 5 bases from V and 2 from J, leaving 10 bases between them. The CDR3 has 13 amino acids. CDR1 and CDR2 from the germline V gene are LNHDA and SQIVND (reference sequence).

The gene calls are TRBV21-1 and TRBJ1-6. TRBV21-1 is designated a pseudogene. This CDR3 spans 11 amino acids. The CDR3 nucleotides read TGTGCCAGCAGCAACTATTCACCCCTCCACTTT. The encoded protein is CASSNYSPLHF.

The rearrangement joins TRBV19 to TRBJ1-1, with TRBD1 identical over 7 bases. This CDR3 is 12 amino acids long. Germline values: CDR1 LNHDA, CDR2 SQIVND (reference sequence). V was pared by 5 bases and J by 7 bases, with 4 bases of the junction left unmatched. CDR3 in amino acids: CASSSRQGEAFF. DNA for the CDR3: TGTGCCAGTAGTTCCCGACAGGGTGAAGCTTTCTTT.

This chain joins TRBV5-8 and TRBJ2-7; D might be TRBD2 (6 bases). CDR3 size: 13 residues. The V end was cut by 7 bases, the J end by 2 bases, with 13 bases between. The germline V gene encodes CDR1 SGHTS and CDR2 YDEGEE. Here the CDR3 DNA reads TGTGCCAGCGGCATCCTAGCGCCCTACGAGCAGTACTTC. This codes for CASGILAPYEQYF.

This chain's CDR3 is CASSPGLAGLNQETQYF. CDR3 DNA: TGTGCCAGCAGTCCAGGACTAGCGGGGCTCAATCAAGAGACCCAGTACTTC. The genes are TRBV6-2 or TRBV6-3 and TRBJ2-5, with 12 bases identical to TRBD2. Germline V gives CDR1 MNHEY, CDR2 SVGEGT. The CDR3 extends over 17 amino acids. Trimming took 5 bases from V and 2 from J; bases not matched to a gene: 9.

The chain couples TRBV4-1 to TRBJ1-4; D not certain. CDR1 and CDR2 from the germline V gene are MGHRA and YSYEKL. With 4 bases removed from V and 4 bases from J, the gap between germline ends came to 13 bases. The CDR3 sequence is 15 residues long. The CDR3: CASSLYTGINEKLFF. The CDR3 coding sequence is TGCGCCAGCAGCCTATACACGGGAATTAATGAAAAACTGTTTTTT.

The chain carries TRBV27 and TRBJ1-2, with D perhaps TRBD1 (5 bases). Germline-derived CDR1 and CDR2 are MNHEY and SMNVEV (reference sequence). CDR3 length: 13 amino acids. Trimming shortened V by 5 bases and J by 2 bases, and 9 bases separated the two germline ends. CDR3 residues: CASSLQENYGYTF. DNA of the CDR3: TGTGCCAGCAGTCTACAGGAAAACTATGGCTACACCTTC.

The chain couples TRBV6-5 to TRBJ2-7, with 10 bases fitting TRBD2. Germline V gives CDR1 MNHEY, CDR2 SVGAGI. The CDR3 sequence is 14 residues long. J was trimmed by 2 bases and V by 7 bases; bases with no gene match: 5. CDR3 coding DNA: TGTGCCAGCACCTTGAGCGGGGGGGCCTACGAGCAGTACTTC. Its protein is CASTLSGGAYEQYF.

The rearrangement joins TRBV10-3 to TRBJ2-7, with D unresolved. This CDR3 comprises 12 residues. Germline CDR1 reads ENHRY; CDR2 reads SYGVKD. The germline V and J ends were trimmed by 11 bases and 4 bases, with 15 bases remaining between them. CDR3 DNA sequence: TGTGCCTCCTCGTCCTCTGCGTACGAGCAGTACTTC. Amino acids: CASSSSAYEQYF.

The chain uses TRBV6-5 and TRBJ2-3, with TRBD1 matching over 7 bases. After removal of 4 bases from V and 8 bases from J, the junction contained 3 bases not matched to a gene. Germline CDR1 and CDR2: MNHEY and SVGAGI. The CDR3 is 12 amino acids. The CDR3 region is CASSSTGTTQYF. The CDR3 DNA sequence: TGTGCCAGCAGTTCGACAGGGACTACGCAGTATTTT.

This clone has a single count. CDR3 protein: CASSSDPRGNTDTQYF. The CDR3 DNA is TGTGCCAGTAGCTCTGACCCCAGGGGAAACACAGATACGCAGTATTTT. V is TRBV19 and J is TRBJ2-3; D might be TRBD1 (6 bases). V lost 6 bases to trimming and J lost 2 bases, with 18 bases between them. The CDR3 consists of 16 residues. Germline loops: CDR1 LNHDA, CDR2 SQIVND (reference sequence).

This CDR3 is CASSSRGRGHEQFF. The DNA of the CDR3 is TGTGCCAGCAGCTCGAGGGGCAGGGGGCATGAGCAGTTCTTC. The V and J genes are TRBV11-3 and TRBJ2-1; 8 bases are shared with TRBD1. CDR1 is SGHNT and CDR2 is YENEEA in the germline V gene. V trimming: 4 bases; J trimming: 8 bases; junction bases outside the gene matches: 7. The length of the CDR3 is 14 residues.

There are a few counts of this clone. This chain links TRBV4-3 with TRBJ1-5; TRBD1 is a possible D gene (6 bases). The CDR3 contains 14 residues. The germline V gene encodes CDR1 LGHNA and CDR2 YSLEER. Trimming cost V 2 bases and J 4 bases, with 9 bases left between them. The CDR3: CASSQWDKNQPQHF. CDR3 DNA sequence: TGCGCCAGCAGCCAATGGGACAAAAATCAGCCCCAGCATTTT.

The chain uses TRBV5-1 and TRBJ2-7; 9 bases are shared with TRBD2. The CDR3 loop spans 16 amino acids. Germline-derived CDR1 and CDR2 are SGHRS and YFSETQ. V shed 3 bases and J 0 bases; nucleotides not matched to a gene: 7. The CDR3 DNA is TGCGCCAGCAGCTGGACAGTTAGCGGGGGCTCCTACGAGCAGTACTTC. Amino acids: CASSWTVSGGSYEQYF.

The V gene is TRBV5-4, the J gene TRBJ1-4; the match to TRBD1 covers 7 bases. The CDR3 runs 14 residues. The V gene end was trimmed by 2 bases and the J gene end by 6 bases; junction bases not matched to a gene: 4. Per the germline V gene, CDR1 is SGHNT and CDR2 is YYREEE (reference sequence). CDR3: CASSLKQGDEKLFF. In DNA form, the CDR3 reads TGTGCCAGCAGCTTAAAGCAGGGGGATGAAAAACTGTTTTTT.

This rearrangement joins TRBV9 to TRBJ2-3, with 8 nucleotides matching TRBD2. Trimming cost V 6 bases and J 3 bases; bases outside gene matches: 3. Germline V gene lookup returns CDR1 SGDLS and CDR2 YYNGEE. This CDR3 spans 13 amino acids. This chain's CDR3 is CASMAGGTDTQYF. The DNA for the CDR3 is TGTGCCAGCATGGCGGGAGGAACAGATACGCAGTATTTT.

This clone has only one observation. The V call is TRBV29-1, the J call TRBJ1-2, with TRBD1 matching over 7 bases. Germline CDR1 and CDR2: SQVTM and ANQGSEA. The CDR3 is made up of 14 amino acids. V was clipped by 1 base and J by 8 bases; unmatched bases: 10. The CDR3 protein is CSVEVILQGRGYTF. CDR3 sequence (DNA): TGCAGCGTTGAAGTAATATTACAGGGGCGAGGCTACACCTTC.

This chain uses TRBV7-2 with TRBJ2-2; weak D call: TRBD2 (7 bases). Germline V lookup: CDR1 SGHTA, CDR2 FQGNSA. V lost 8 bases and J 2 bases, leaving 15 bases between the germline ends. This CDR3 is built from 15 residues. The DNA of the CDR3 is TGTGCCAGCGTCTCCGGGGGGCCCAACACCGGGGAGCTGTTTTTT. It yields the protein CASVSGGPNTGELFF.

The chain combines TRBV9 with TRBJ1-5; D unresolved. This CDR3 is 15 amino acids long. Germline CDR1 and CDR2: SGDLS and YYNGEE. V was pared by 0 bases and J by 9 bases, with 16 bases between. CDR3 protein: CASSVDPEASWPQHF. DNA for the CDR3: TGTGCCAGCAGCGTAGACCCAGAGGCATCATGGCCCCAGCATTTT.

V gene TRBV19 combines with J gene TRBJ1-2, with D uncertain. Germline CDR1 is LNHDA and CDR2 is SQIVND (reference sequence). The CDR3 is 15 amino acids. The CDR3 here is CATHTSGYLNYGYTF. In nucleotides, the CDR3 is TGTGCGACCCATACCTCGGGATATTTGAACTATGGCTACACCTTC.